This T cell receptor (beta chain) was documented in a study of T cell changes during pregnancy in multiple sclerosis (dated by TCRdb to about 2019). About the investigation overall: In women with multiple sclerosis, the researchers looked at how the T cell repertoire shifted as pregnancy progressed.

Remarks on this clone: Its specific antigen is unknown. Nothing much larger sits one base from this clone, and base qualities are not available.

Library preparation was by the immunoSEQ multiplex PCR assay. Drawn from immuneACCESS, this table holds only the in-frame rearrangements with V and J called that TCRdb kept. Clones are partly lost; checked studies trace under half to an unresolved V gene and leave the rest unexplained. The table for this sample lists about 76,000 clones; about 90% of them were counted only once. The ten largest account for approximately 1.8% of the sample. Looking up the germline V gene (reference sequence) yields CDR1 MNHNY and CDR2 SVGAGI. V loses 5 bases at its end and J loses 2 bases; junction bases beyond the gene matches: 7. The CDR3, cysteine through phenylalanine, is 15 amino acids long. Only the CDR3 DNA is retained, 45 bases long and in frame from the first base.

Sequences were derived from peripheral blood, sampled in the first trimester of pregnancy. The rearrangement combines TRBV6-6 with TRBJ2-7, with 9 bases in between that match TRBD1. The source is a female donor in good health, enrolled as a control in a pregnancy study. The CDR3 reads CASSPTGTGPYEQYF. DNA sequence: TGTGCCAGCAGTCCAACCGGGACAGGGCCCTACGAGCAGTACTTC.